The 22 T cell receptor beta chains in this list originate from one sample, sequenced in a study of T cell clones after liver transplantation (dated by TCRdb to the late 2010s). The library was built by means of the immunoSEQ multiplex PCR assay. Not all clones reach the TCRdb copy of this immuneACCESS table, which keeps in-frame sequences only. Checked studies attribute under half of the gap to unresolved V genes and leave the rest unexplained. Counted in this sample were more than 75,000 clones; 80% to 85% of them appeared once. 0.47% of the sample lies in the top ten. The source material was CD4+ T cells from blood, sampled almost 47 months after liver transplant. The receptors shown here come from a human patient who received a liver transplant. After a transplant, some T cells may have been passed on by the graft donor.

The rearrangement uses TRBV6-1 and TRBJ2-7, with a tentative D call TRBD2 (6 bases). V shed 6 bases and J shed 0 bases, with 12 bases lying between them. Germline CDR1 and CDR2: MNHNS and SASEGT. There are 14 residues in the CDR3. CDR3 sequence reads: CASRPHGGSYEQYF. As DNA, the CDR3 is TGTGCCAGCAGACCTCACGGGGGCTCCTACGAGCAGTACTTC.

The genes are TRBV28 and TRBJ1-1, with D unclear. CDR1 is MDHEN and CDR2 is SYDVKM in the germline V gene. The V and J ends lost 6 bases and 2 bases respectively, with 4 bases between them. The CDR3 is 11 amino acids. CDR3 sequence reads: CASRVNTEAFF. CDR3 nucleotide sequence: TGTGCCAGCAGAGTCAACACTGAAGCTTTCTTT.

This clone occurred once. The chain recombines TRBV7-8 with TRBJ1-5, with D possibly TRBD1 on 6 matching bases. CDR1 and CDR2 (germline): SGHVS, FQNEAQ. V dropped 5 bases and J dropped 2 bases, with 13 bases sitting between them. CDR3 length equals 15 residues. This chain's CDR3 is CASSVQGRGNQPQHF. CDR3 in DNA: TGTGCCAGCAGCGTACAGGGACGGGGCAATCAGCCCCAGCATTTT.

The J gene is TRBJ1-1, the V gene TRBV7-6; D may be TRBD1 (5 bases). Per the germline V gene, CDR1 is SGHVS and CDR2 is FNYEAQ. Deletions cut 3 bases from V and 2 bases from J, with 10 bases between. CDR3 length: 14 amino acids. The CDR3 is CASSLQTANTEAFF. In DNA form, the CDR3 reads TGTGCCAGCAGCTTGCAGACAGCAAACACTGAAGCTTTCTTT.

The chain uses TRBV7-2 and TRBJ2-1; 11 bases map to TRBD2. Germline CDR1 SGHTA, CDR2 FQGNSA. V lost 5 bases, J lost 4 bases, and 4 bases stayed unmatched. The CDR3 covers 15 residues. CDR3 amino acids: CASSMTSGVYNEQFF. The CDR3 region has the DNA TGTGCCAGCAGCATGACTAGCGGGGTTTACAATGAGCAGTTCTTC.

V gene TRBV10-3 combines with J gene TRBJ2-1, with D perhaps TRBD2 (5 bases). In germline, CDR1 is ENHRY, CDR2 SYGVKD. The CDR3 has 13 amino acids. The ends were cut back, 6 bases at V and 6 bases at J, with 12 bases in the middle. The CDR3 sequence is CAISPTTTNEQFF. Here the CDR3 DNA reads TGTGCCATCAGCCCCACGACTACCAATGAGCAGTTCTTC.

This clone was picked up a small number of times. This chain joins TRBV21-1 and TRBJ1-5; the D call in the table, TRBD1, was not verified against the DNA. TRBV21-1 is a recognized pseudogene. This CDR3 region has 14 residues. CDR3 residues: CASDYRGSNQPQHF. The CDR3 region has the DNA TGTGCCAGCGACTACAGGGGTAGCAATCAGCCCCAGCATTTT.

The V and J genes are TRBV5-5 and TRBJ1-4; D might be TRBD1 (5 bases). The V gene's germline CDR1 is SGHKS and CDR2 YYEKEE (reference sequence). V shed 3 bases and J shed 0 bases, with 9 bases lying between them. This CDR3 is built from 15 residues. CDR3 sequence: CASSSYRTTNEKLFF. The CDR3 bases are TGTGCCAGCAGCTCATACAGGACAACTAATGAAAAACTGTTTTTT.

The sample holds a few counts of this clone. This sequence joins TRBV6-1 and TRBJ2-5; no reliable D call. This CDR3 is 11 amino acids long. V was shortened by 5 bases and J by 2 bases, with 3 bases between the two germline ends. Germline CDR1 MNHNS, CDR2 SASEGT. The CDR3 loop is CASSRQETQYF. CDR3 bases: TGTGCCAGCAGTCGACAAGAGACCCAGTACTTC.

In DNA form, the CDR3 reads TGTGCCAGCAGCCCGTTTCGCAGTGTGAGCTACAATGAGCAGTTCTTC. Its translation: CASSPFRSVSYNEQFF. V usage is TRBV5-8 and J usage is TRBJ2-1; D remains unclear. Germline CDR1 and CDR2: SGHTS and YDEGEE. The CDR3 runs 16 residues. Between the trimmed V and J ends, which lost 4 bases and 3 bases, there was a span of 17 bases.

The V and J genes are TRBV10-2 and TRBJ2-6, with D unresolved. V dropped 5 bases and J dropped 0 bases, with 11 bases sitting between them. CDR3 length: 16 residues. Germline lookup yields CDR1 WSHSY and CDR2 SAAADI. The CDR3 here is CASSRYGHSGANVLTF. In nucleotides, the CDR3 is TGCGCCAGCAGTAGGTACGGTCACTCTGGGGCCAACGTCCTGACTTTC.

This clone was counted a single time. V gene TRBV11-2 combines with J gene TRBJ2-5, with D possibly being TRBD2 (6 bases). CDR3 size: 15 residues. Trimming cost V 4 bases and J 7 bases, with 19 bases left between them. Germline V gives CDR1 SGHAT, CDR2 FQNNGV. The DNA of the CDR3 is TGTGCCAGCAGCTCTCCCGGGACTGGGGGAGGGACCCAGTACTTC. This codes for CASSSPGTGGGTQYF.

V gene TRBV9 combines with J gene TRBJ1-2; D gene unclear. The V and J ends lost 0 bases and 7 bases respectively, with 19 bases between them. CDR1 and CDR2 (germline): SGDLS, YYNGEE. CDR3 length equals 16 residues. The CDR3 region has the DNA TGTGCCAGCAGCGTAGATCTAATTCGGGGATCCGGTGGCTACACCTTC. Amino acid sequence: CASSVDLIRGSGGYTF.

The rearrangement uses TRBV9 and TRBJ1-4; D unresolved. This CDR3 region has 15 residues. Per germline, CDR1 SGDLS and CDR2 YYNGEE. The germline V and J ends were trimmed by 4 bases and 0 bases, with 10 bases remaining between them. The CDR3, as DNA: TGTGCCAGCAGCCCAGCCCCTACAACTAATGAAAAACTGTTTTTT. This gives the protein CASSPAPTTNEKLFF.

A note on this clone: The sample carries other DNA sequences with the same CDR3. The CDR3 region is CASSTPGDPYEQYF. CDR3 sequence (DNA): TGTGCCAGCAGTACGCCAGGGGATCCCTACGAGCAGTACTTC. The V and J genes are TRBV6-5 and TRBJ2-7; D is perhaps TRBD1 (6 bases). Germline V gene data show CDR1 as MNHEY and CDR2 as SVGAGI. Trimming stripped 5 bases from V and 2 bases from J, with 13 bases between. This CDR3 contains 14 residues.

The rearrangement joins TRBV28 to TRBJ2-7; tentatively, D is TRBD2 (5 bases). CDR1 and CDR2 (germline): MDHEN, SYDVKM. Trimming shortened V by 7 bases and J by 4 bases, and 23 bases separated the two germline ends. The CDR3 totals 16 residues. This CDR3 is CASTTVVSRVGYEQYF. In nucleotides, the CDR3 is TGTGCCAGCACCACGGTCGTATCGAGGGTCGGGTACGAGCAGTACTTC.

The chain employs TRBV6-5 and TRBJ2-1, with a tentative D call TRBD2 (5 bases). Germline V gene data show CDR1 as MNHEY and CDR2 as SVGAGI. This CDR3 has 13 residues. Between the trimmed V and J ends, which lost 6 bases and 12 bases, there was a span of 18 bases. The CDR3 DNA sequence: TGTGCCAGCAGCGGATACCGGGGTGGAAGGCAGTTCTTC. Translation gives CASSGYRGGRQFF.

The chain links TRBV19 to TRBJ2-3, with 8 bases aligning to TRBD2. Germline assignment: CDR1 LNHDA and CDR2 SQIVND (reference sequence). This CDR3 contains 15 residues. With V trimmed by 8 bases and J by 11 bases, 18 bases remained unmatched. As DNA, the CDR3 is TGTGCCAGTGGAGCCGGGAGGGACTCTCGTTTGGAGCAGTATTTT. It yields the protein CASGAGRDSRLEQYF.

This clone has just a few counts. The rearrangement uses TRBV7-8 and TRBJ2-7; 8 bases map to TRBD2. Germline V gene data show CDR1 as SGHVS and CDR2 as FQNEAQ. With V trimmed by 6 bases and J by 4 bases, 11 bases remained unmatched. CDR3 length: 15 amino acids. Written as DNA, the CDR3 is TGTGCCAGCAGGACGGGGGGGGGAGCGGATTACGAGCAGTACTTC. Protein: CASRTGGGADYEQYF. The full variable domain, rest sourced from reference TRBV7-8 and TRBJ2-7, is GAGVSQSPRYKVAKRGQDVALRCDPISGHVSLFWYQQALGQGPEFLTYFQNEAQLDKSGLPSDRFFAERPEGSVSTLKIQRTQQEDSAVYLCASRTGGGADYEQYFGPGTRLTVT.

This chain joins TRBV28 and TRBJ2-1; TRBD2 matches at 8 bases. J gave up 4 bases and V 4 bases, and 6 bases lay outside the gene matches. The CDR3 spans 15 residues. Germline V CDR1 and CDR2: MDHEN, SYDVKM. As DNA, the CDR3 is TGTGCCAGCAGTTACCGGGGGGGAAGTTACAATGAGCAGTTCTTC. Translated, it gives CASSYRGGSYNEQFF.

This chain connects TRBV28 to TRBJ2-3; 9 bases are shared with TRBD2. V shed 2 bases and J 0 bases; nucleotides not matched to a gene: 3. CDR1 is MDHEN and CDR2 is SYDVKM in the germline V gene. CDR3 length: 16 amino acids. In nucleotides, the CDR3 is TGTGCCAGCAGTTTAGGACTAGCGATGAGCACAGATACGCAGTATTTT. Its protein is CASSLGLAMSTDTQYF.

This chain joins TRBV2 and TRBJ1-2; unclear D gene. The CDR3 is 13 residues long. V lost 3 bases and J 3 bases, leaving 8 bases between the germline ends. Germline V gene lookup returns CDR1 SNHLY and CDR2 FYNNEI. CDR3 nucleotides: TGTGCCAGCAGTGATTCGGCAGACTATGGCTACACCTTC. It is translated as CASSDSADYGYTF.